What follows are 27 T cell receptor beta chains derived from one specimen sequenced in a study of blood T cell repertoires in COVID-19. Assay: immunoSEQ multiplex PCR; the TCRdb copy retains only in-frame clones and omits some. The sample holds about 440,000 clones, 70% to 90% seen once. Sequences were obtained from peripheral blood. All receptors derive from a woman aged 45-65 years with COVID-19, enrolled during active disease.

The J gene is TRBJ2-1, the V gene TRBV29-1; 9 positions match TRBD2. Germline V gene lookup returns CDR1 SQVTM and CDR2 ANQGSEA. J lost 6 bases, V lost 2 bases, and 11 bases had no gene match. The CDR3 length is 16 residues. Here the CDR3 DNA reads TGCAGCGTTGAATCCAAACCGGGCGGGAGGGGCAATGAGCAGTTCTTC. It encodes CSVESKPGGRGNEQFF.

Here the CDR3 DNA reads TGTGCCAGCAGCCCGGACGGGGGGGGCACAGATACGCAGTATTTT. Translated, it gives CASSPDGGGTDTQYF. The chain combines TRBV7-9 with TRBJ2-3; 8 bases are shared with TRBD2. There are 15 residues in the CDR3. Germline V gives CDR1 SEHNR, CDR2 FQNEAQ (reference sequence). J was trimmed by 1 base and V by 5 bases; bases with no gene match: 5. Full variable domain (remainder filled in from reference TRBV7-9 and TRBJ2-3): DTGVSQNPRHKITKRGQNVTFRCDPISEHNRLYWYRQTLGQGPEFLTYFQNEAQLEKSRLLSDRFSAERPKGSFSTLEIQRTEQGDSAMYLCASSPDGGGTDTQYFGPGTRLTVL.

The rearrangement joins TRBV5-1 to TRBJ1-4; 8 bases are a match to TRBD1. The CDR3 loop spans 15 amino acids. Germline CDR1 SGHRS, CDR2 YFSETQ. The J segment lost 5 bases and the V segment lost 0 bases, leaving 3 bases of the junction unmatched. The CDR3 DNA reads TGCGCCAGCAGCTTGGTGACAGGGGACAATGAAAAACTGTTTTTT. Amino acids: CASSLVTGDNEKLFF.

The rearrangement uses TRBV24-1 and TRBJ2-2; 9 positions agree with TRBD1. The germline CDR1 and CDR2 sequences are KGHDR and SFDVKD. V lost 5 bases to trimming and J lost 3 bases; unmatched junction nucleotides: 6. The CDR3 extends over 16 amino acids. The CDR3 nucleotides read TGTGCCACCAGTGCCGTGGACAGGGGCGACACCGGGGAGCTGTTTTTT. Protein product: CATSAVDRGDTGELFF.

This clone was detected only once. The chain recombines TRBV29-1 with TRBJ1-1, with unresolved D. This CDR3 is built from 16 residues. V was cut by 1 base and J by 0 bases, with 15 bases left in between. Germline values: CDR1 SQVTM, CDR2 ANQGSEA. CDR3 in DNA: TGCAGCGTTGAAGTAGGTAGTGGCGGCTTGAACACTGAAGCTTTCTTT. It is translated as CSVEVGSGGLNTEAFF.

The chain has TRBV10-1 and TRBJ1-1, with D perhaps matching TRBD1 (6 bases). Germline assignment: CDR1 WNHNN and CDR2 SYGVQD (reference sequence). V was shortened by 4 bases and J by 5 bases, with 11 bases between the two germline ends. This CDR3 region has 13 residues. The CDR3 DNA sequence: TGCGCCAGCAGTGGGGGGCTTGAAACTGAAGCTTTCTTT. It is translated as CASSGGLETEAFF.

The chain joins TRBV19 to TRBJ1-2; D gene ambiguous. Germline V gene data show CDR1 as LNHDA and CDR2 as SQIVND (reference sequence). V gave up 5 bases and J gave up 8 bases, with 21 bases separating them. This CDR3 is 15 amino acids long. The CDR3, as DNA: TGTGCCAGTAGTGTCCCCCCCGGCCGACGAGGGGGCTACACCTTC. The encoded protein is CASSVPPGRRGGYTF.

As DNA, the CDR3 is TGTGCCAGCAGCTTCGGCGGAATCGGTGGCTACACCTTC. Its translation: CASSFGGIGGYTF. The chain carries TRBV11-2 and TRBJ1-2; D is ambiguous. Germline loops: CDR1 SGHAT, CDR2 FQNNGV. This CDR3 spans 13 amino acids. V lost 3 bases and J 7 bases, leaving 12 bases between the germline ends.

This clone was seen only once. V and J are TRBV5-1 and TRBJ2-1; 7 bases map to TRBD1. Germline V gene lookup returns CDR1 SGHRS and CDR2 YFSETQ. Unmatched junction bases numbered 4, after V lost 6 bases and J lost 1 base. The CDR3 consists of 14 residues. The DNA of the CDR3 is TGCGCCAGCACGACAGGGAATTCCTACAATGAGCAGTTCTTC. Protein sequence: CASTTGNSYNEQFF.

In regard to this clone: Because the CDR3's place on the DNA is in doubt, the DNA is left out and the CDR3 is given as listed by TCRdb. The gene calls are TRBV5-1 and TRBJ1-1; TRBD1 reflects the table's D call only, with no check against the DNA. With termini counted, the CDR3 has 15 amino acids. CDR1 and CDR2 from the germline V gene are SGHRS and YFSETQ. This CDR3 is CASSSSVGQNTEAFF.

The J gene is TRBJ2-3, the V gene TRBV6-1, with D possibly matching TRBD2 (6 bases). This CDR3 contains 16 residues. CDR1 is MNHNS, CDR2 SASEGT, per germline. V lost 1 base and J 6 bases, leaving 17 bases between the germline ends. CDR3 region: CASSEVMGLPGDTQYF. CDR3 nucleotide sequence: TGTGCCAGCAGTGAAGTTATGGGACTCCCAGGGGATACGCAGTATTTT.

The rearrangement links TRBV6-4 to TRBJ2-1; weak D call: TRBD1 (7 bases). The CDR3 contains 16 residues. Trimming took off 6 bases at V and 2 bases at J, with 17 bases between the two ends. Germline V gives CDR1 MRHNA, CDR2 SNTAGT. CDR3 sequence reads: CASSLQGTLPYNEQFF. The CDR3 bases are TGTGCCAGCAGCCTACAGGGGACTCTGCCCTACAATGAGCAGTTCTTC.

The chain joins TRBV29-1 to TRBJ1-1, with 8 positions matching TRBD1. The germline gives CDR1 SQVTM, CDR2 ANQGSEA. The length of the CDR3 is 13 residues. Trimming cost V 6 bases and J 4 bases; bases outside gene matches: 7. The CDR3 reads CSVATGVGTEAFF. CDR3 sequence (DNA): TGCAGCGTCGCGACAGGGGTGGGCACTGAAGCTTTCTTT.

CDR3: CASSVTGGELFF. CDR3 nucleotides: TGCGCCAGCAGCGTTACCGGCGGGGAGCTGTTTTTT. V is TRBV5-1 and J is TRBJ2-2; D remains unclear. CDR1 and CDR2 (germline): SGHRS, YFSETQ. There are 12 residues in the CDR3. The ends were cut back, 4 bases at V and 7 bases at J, with 8 bases in the middle.

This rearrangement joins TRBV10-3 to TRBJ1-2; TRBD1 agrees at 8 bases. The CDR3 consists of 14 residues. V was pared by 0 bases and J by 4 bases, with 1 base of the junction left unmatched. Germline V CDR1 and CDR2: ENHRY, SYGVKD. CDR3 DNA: TGTGCCATCAGTGAGTCGGGGACAGGCTATGGCTACACCTTC. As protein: CAISESGTGYGYTF.

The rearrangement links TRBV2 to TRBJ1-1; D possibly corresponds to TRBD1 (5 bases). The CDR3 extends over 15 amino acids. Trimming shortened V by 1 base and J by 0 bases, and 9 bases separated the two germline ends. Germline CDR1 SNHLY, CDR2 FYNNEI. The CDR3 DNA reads TGTGCCAGCAGTGAAGAAGGGGCGATGAACACTGAAGCTTTCTTT. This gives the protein CASSEEGAMNTEAFF.

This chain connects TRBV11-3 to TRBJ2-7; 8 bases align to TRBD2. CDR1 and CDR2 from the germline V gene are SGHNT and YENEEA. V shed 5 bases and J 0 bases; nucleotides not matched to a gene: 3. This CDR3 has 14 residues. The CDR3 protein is CASSAGTSSYEQYF. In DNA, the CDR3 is TGTGCCAGCAGCGCCGGGACTAGCTCCTACGAGCAGTACTTC.

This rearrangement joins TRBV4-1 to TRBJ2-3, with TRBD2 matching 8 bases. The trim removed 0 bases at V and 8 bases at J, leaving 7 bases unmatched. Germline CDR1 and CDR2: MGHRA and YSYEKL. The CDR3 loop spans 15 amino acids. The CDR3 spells CASSQDGAGEGTQYF. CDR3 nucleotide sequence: TGCGCCAGCAGCCAAGATGGAGCGGGGGAGGGTACGCAGTATTTT.

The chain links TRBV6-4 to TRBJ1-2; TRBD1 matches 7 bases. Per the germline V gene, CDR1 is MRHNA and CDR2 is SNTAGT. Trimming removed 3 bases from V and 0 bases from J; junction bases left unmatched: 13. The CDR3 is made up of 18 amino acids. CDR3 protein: CASSEYWGRGTSNYGYTF. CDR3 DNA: TGTGCCAGCAGTGAATACTGGGGCAGGGGGACCTCTAACTATGGCTACACCTTC.

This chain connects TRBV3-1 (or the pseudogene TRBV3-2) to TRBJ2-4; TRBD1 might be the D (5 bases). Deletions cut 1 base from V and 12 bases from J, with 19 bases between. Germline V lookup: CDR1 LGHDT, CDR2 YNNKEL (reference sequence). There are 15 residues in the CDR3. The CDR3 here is CASSQVTLPGHTQYF. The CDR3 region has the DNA TGTGCCAGCAGCCAAGTGACCTTACCCGGACATACTCAGTACTTC.

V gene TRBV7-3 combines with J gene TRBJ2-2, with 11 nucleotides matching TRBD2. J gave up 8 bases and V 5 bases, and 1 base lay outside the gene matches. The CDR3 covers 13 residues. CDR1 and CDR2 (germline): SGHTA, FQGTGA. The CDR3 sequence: CASSRTSGGELFF. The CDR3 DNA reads TGTGCCAGCAGCCGGACTAGCGGGGGGGAGCTGTTTTTT.

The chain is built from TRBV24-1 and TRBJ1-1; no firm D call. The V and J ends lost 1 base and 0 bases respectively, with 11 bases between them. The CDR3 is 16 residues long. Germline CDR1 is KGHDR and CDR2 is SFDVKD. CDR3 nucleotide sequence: TGTGCCACCAGTGATTTTCCAGGAGGCATGAACACTGAAGCTTTCTTT. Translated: CATSDFPGGMNTEAFF.

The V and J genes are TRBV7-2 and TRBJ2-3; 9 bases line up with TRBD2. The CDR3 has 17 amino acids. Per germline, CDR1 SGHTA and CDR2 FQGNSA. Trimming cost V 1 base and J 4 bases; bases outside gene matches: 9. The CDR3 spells CASSLVMGAGGSDTQYF. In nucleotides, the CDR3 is TGTGCCAGCAGCTTAGTAATGGGAGCGGGGGGTTCAGATACGCAGTATTTT.

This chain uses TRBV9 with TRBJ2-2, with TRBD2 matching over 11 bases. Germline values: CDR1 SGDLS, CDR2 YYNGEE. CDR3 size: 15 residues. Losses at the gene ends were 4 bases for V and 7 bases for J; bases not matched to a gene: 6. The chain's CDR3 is CASSFTSGGIGELFF. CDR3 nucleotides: TGTGCCAGCAGCTTTACTAGCGGGGGTATCGGGGAGCTGTTTTTT.

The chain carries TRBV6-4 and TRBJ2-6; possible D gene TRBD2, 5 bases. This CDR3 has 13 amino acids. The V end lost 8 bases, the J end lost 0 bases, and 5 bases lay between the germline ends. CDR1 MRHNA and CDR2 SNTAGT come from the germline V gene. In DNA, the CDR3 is TGTGCCAGCGGAGGCTCTGGGGCCAACGTCCTGACTTTC. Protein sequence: CASGGSGANVLTF.

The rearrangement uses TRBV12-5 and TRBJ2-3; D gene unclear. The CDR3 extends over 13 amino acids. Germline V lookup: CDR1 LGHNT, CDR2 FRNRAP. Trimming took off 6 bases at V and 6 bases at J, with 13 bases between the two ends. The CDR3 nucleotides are TGTGCTAGTGGGGTCAGCGAGGTGGATACGCAGTATTTT. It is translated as CASGVSEVDTQYF.

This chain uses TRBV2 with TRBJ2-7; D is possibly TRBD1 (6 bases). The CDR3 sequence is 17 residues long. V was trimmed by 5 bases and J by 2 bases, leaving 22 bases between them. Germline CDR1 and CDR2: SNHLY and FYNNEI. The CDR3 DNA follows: TGTGCCAGCAGTCGATCCACGCCGGGACACCCCGCCTACGAGCAGTACTTC. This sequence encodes CASSRSTPGHPAYEQYF.